This is a list of T cell receptor beta chains from one sample in a study of cytomegalovirus exposure and HLA in healthy donors. Profiling relied on immunoSEQ multiplex PCR, and the TCRdb table lists in-frame clones only, not all of them. Of 150,000 to 200,000 clones in the sample, roughly 80% are singletons; the top ten hold over 3%. The source material was PBMCs. These receptors originate from a male donor in good health and CMV-seronegative. The CDR3 runs from the conserved cysteine through the conserved F or W. Fields, in order: CDR3 DNA, CDR3 protein, D gene, J gene, V gene, clone size. A D gene is named only where the DNA matches it firmly. The listing skips clone size in some rows; elsewhere it reads once, few, many or a size class.

DNA: TGTGCCAGCAAAAAGTCAGGGGACACTGAAGCTTTCTTT
CDR3: CASKKSGDTEAFF
D: NA
J: TRBJ1-1
V: TRBV2
size: NA

DNA: TGTGCCAGCAGCTTCAGGGTGTCCGGGGAGCTGTTTTTT
CDR3: CASSFRVSGELFF
D: NA
J: TRBJ2-2
V: TRBV7-9
size: NA

DNA: TGTGCCAGCAGTTTGAGCAGGGTGGGCCCTAGCTCCTACGAGCAGTACTTC
CDR3: CASSLSRVGPSSYEQYF
D: NA
J: TRBJ2-7
V: TRBV7-8
size: once

DNA: TGTGCCAGCAGCTTAGAGCGGGACAGGTACAATGAGCAGTTCTTC
CDR3: CASSLERDRYNEQFF
D: NA
J: TRBJ2-1
V: TRBV7-6
size: NA

DNA: TGTGCCAGCAGTGAATCAGGGAGCACAGATACGCAGTATTTT
CDR3: CASSESGSTDTQYF
D: NA
J: TRBJ2-3
V: TRBV6-1
size: NA

DNA: TGTGCCAGCAGCTCCCAAGGACAGGGCCCCTCTGGAAACACCATATATTTT
CDR3: CASSSQGQGPSGNTIYF
D: TRBD1
J: TRBJ1-3
V: TRBV7-9
size: NA

DNA: TGTGCCAGCAGCGCTGGACAGGGGTCCTACAATGAGCAGTTCTTC
CDR3: CASSAGQGSYNEQFF
D: TRBD1
J: TRBJ2-1
V: TRBV11-3
size: few

DNA: TGTGCCAGCAGTTCACGGGGGCGGGGGGCCTCCTACGAGCAGTACTTC
CDR3: CASSSRGRGASYEQYF
D: TRBD2
J: TRBJ2-7
V: TRBV6-6
size: NA

DNA: TGTGCCAGCAGCCCAAGCCTGGCCAACGTCCTGACTTTC
CDR3: CASSPSLANVLTF
D: NA
J: TRBJ2-6
V: TRBV11-2
size: NA

DNA: TGTGCCAGCAGTTGGGGGGGAGGGAACTATGGCTACACCTTC
CDR3: CASSWGGGNYGYTF
D: NA
J: TRBJ1-2
V: TRBV27
size: NA

DNA: TGCAGCGTTGGGAACAGGGGTGACTATGGCTACACCTTC
CDR3: CSVGNRGDYGYTF
D: TRBD1
J: TRBJ1-2
V: TRBV29-1
size: NA

DNA: TGTGCCAGCAGGCAGGGTCCATCGAACCGGGAGACCCAGTACTTC
CDR3: CASRQGPSNRETQYF
D: NA
J: TRBJ2-5
V: TRBV2
size: few

DNA: TGTGCCAGCAGCACCCCTTGGAGCAGGGGGCCCCATGAGCAGTTCTTC
CDR3: CASSTPWSRGPHEQFF
D: TRBD1
J: TRBJ2-1
V: TRBV11-2
size: few

DNA: TGTGCCAGCAGCCTGGACCGGGGCTACGAGCAGTACTTC
CDR3: CASSLDRGYEQYF
D: NA
J: TRBJ2-7
V: TRBV5-4
size: NA

DNA: TGTGCCAGCAGTGACCCCGGGAGCTATGGCTACACCTTC
CDR3: CASSDPGSYGYTF
D: NA
J: TRBJ1-2
V: TRBV6-4
size: NA

DNA: TGTGCCAGCAGCCTAACAGGGACGAACACTGAAGCTTTCTTT
CDR3: CASSLTGTNTEAFF
D: NA
J: TRBJ1-1
V: TRBV9
size: few

DNA: TGTGCCAGCAGCACCAACAGCAAGGAATGGAACACTGAAGCTTTCTTT
CDR3: CASSTNSKEWNTEAFF
D: NA
J: TRBJ1-1
V: TRBV21-1
size: NA

DNA: TGCGCCAGCAGCTTCGCGGACAGCAACGAGCAGTACTTC
CDR3: CASSFADSNEQYF
D: NA
J: TRBJ2-7
V: TRBV5-1
size: NA

DNA: TGCGCCAGCAGCCAAGTTTTGGACAGGTACAATGAGCAGTTCTTC
CDR3: CASSQVLDRYNEQFF
D: TRBD1
J: TRBJ2-1
V: TRBV4-1
size: NA

DNA: TGCGCCAGCAGCCAAGAACTAGCGGGGGGGGCCACAGATACGCAGTATTTT
CDR3: CASSQELAGGATDTQYF
D: TRBD2
J: TRBJ2-3
V: TRBV4-1
size: NA

DNA: TGTGCCAGCAGCTCTGGGGGACAGGGGATCTACAATGAGCAGTTCTTC
CDR3: CASSSGGQGIYNEQFF
D: TRBD1
J: TRBJ2-1
V: TRBV13
size: NA

DNA: TGTGCCAGCAGCTTAGGGGCGGGATCCGGGGAGCTGTTTTTT
CDR3: CASSLGAGSGELFF
D: NA
J: TRBJ2-2
V: TRBV7-3
size: NA

DNA: TGTGCCTGGAGGCTGGGCGGTGGGGCCTATGGCTACACCTTC
CDR3: CAWRLGGGAYGYTF
D: NA
J: TRBJ1-2
V: TRBV30
size: NA

DNA: TGTGCCAGCAGTTTTGGACAGGGTCTAAATCAGCCCCAGCATTTT
CDR3: CASSFGQGLNQPQHF
D: TRBD1
J: TRBJ1-5
V: TRBV28
size: NA

DNA: TGTGCCAGCAGCCCCCTCCTCGAGAGCTCCTACGAGCAGTACTTC
CDR3: CASSPLLESSYEQYF
D: NA
J: TRBJ2-7
V: TRBV9
size: NA

DNA: TGTGCCATCAGTTATGGACAGGGGCTGTATGGCTACACCTTC
CDR3: CAISYGQGLYGYTF
D: TRBD1
J: TRBJ1-2
V: TRBV10-3
size: NA

DNA: TGTGCCAGCAGTTTAACGGGGGGGTCCGGGGCCCAGTACTTC
CDR3: CASSLTGGSGAQYF
D: TRBD2
J: TRBJ2-5
V: TRBV28
size: NA

DNA: TGTGCCAGCAGCCCCCCGAGGGGCAGGGCGGGGGAGGGTGAGCAGTTCTTC
CDR3: CASSPPRGRAGEGEQFF
D: TRBD2
J: TRBJ2-1
V: TRBV11-3
size: NA

DNA: TGTGCCAGCAGCTTAACCCCTCGGGAGTTAACAGATACGCAGTATTTT
CDR3: CASSLTPRELTDTQYF
D: NA
J: TRBJ2-3
V: TRBV7-3
size: NA

DNA: TGTGCCAGCAGCTTCCCTCTAGCAACTAATGAAAAACTGTTTTTT
CDR3: CASSFPLATNEKLFF
D: NA
J: TRBJ1-4
V: TRBV7-9
size: NA

DNA: TGTGCCAGCAGTTTATCCGGGGATGGTCAGCCCCAGCATTTT
CDR3: CASSLSGDGQPQHF
D: NA
J: TRBJ1-5
V: TRBV28
size: NA

DNA: TGTGCCAGCAGCGTAGGTAAAGCACCCTACGAGCAGTACTTC
CDR3: CASSVGKAPYEQYF
D: NA
J: TRBJ2-7
V: TRBV9
size: NA

DNA: TGTGCCATCAGCGGCCCGGGACAGGGAAAAACTGAAGCTTTCTTT
CDR3: CAISGPGQGKTEAFF
D: TRBD1
J: TRBJ1-1
V: TRBV10-3
size: NA

DNA: TGTGCCAGCAGCTGGGGAGGACCTGGGGCCAACGTCCTGACTTTC
CDR3: CASSWGGPGANVLTF
D: NA
J: TRBJ2-6
V: TRBV7-2
size: NA

DNA: TGCAGCGTTGAAGGTAGCTCTATCACCCTTTACAATGAGCAGTTCTTC
CDR3: CSVEGSSITLYNEQFF
D: NA
J: TRBJ2-1
V: TRBV29-1
size: NA

DNA: TGTGCCAGCAGCCCGACGCAGGGTGGCTACACCTTC
CDR3: CASSPTQGGYTF
D: NA
J: TRBJ1-2
V: TRBV7-8
size: NA

DNA: TGTGCCAGCAGCTCCGTCTCGTTTTTCACCGGGGAGCTGTTTTTT
CDR3: CASSSVSFFTGELFF
D: NA
J: TRBJ2-2
V: TRBV5-8
size: NA

DNA: TGTGCCAGCAGTTCCGGGACAGGACTTACCTATGGCTACACCTTC
CDR3: CASSSGTGLTYGYTF
D: TRBD1
J: TRBJ1-2
V: TRBV6-5
size: NA

DNA: TGTGCCAGCAGCTTGCTGGCACCTAATGAAAAACTGTTTTTT
CDR3: CASSLLAPNEKLFF
D: NA
J: TRBJ1-4
V: TRBV5-8
size: NA

DNA: TGTGCTAGTGGTTTGTCACTCACCGGGGAGCTGTTTTTT
CDR3: CASGLSLTGELFF
D: NA
J: TRBJ2-2
V: TRBV12-5
size: NA

DNA: TGCGCCAGCAGCTTGGAGCAGGGGGCAGAATTGAACACTGAAGCTTTCTTT
CDR3: CASSLEQGAELNTEAFF
D: TRBD1
J: TRBJ1-1
V: TRBV5-1
size: NA

DNA: TGTGCCAGCTCACCACCGAAAGGGGGCGGCACTGAAGCTTTCTTT
CDR3: CASSPPKGGGTEAFF
D: TRBD1
J: TRBJ1-1
V: TRBV18
size: NA

DNA: TGTGCCACCAGCAGGGTTACCAGAGGGCATCAGCCCCAGCATTTT
CDR3: CATSRVTRGHQPQHF
D: NA
J: TRBJ1-5
V: TRBV15
size: NA

DNA: TGTGCCAGCAGCTTCTTCGGAGGTCGGGAAAAACTGTTTTTT
CDR3: CASSFFGGREKLFF
D: NA
J: TRBJ1-4
V: TRBV5-6
size: few

DNA: TGTGCCAGCACAGCGGGGAACTACAATGAGCAGTTCTTC
CDR3: CASTAGNYNEQFF
D: TRBD2
J: TRBJ2-1
V: TRBV25-1
size: NA

DNA: TGTGCCAGCAGCTTTGGGGACTCTAAGGCGGATGGCTACACCTTC
CDR3: CASSFGDSKADGYTF
D: NA
J: TRBJ1-2
V: TRBV7-9
size: NA

DNA: TGCGCCAGCAGCCAAGATTGGAGGCAGAGAACTGTGGCCGGGGAGCTGTTTTTT
CDR3: CASSQDWRQRTVAGELFF
D: NA
J: TRBJ2-2
V: TRBV4-1
size: NA

DNA: TGTGCCAGCAGCCAAAGGGGGGGTGACGGAGATGGCTACACCTTC
CDR3: CASSQRGGDGDGYTF
D: NA
J: TRBJ1-2
V: TRBV4-2
size: NA

DNA: TGTTCCAGCAGCTCTACAGACAGCTTTACCTACGAGCAGTACTTC
CDR3: CSSSSTDSFTYEQYF
D: NA
J: TRBJ2-7
V: TRBV7-9
size: NA

DNA: TGTGCCAGCAGCCCAAGGGACAGGGGGCCCTCCTACGAGCAGTACTTC
CDR3: CASSPRDRGPSYEQYF
D: TRBD1
J: TRBJ2-7
V: TRBV9
size: NA

DNA: TGTGCCATCTACAGGGGGACAGATACGCAGTATTTT
CDR3: CAIYRGTDTQYF
D: TRBD1
J: TRBJ2-3
V: TRBV6-1
size: NA

DNA: TGTGCCAGCAGCTCCGGTCTCCGGTTAAACAATGAGCAGTTCTTC
CDR3: CASSSGLRLNNEQFF
D: NA
J: TRBJ2-1
V: TRBV5-6
size: NA

DNA: TGTGCCAGCAGCGTAGGAAGTGGCGGGGAGTGGAGGCAAGAGACCCAGTACTTC
CDR3: CASSVGSGGEWRQETQYF
D: NA
J: TRBJ2-5
V: TRBV9
size: NA